This T cell receptor beta chain was recovered during a study of human T cells and chemical hapten exposure. Looking at the study overall: The sensitizing agent was 2% DPC, placed on around 2 cm by around 2 cm of upper inner arm skin.

Time point of the sample: patch test 2, 6 weeks after DPC sensitization. Described treatment: therapeutic diphenylcyclopropenone sensitization with weekly scalp DPC. Study-wide results and caveats: Expanded TCRs clustered into significantly more large CDR3 similarity groups than controls, the analysis revealed. Donors had alopecia, so their immune response may differ from healthy people's.

The germline V gene has CDR1 LGHDT and CDR2 YNNKEL (reference sequence). This CDR3 has 14 residues. Trimming took 3 bases from V and 9 from J, leaving 15 bases between them. The table lists this clonotype with a few counts. Its antigen is unidentified. The library attached unique molecular identifiers to individual cDNA molecules. TCRdb re-called the RACE reads through MiXCR, storing one row per CDR3 protein. The sample has about 140,000 distinct CDR3 sequences, over 9.5% seen once. The sequences come from whole blood, collected in connection with sensitization to the hapten diphenylcyclopropenone (DPC). This chain links TRBV3-1 with TRBJ2-1; D call uncertain. The sequence was obtained from a woman between 45 and 60 years old with alopecia areata. Some clones in this sample may be carry-over from other donors' samples. The CDR3 region is CASSQYRGSTEQFF. Written as DNA, the CDR3 is TGTGCCAGCAGCCAGTATCGAGGTTCGACTGAGCAGTTCTTC.